This record covers a single TCR beta chain. Antigen specificity is unknown. This PCR relied on a set of 60 Vbeta primers and 13 Jbeta primers. The method was immunoSEQ multiplex PCR; TCRdb's version includes in-frame clones alone and lacks a portion of them. The sample records roughly 120,000 clones, approximately 71% being singletons. The sample is drawn from a study of cytomegalovirus exposure and HLA in healthy donors. Whole-study findings and limits: Versus the approximately 700-donor mean, an Asian-associated ancestry cluster reportedly showed fewer N-insertions in a later analysis. Reported findings show TCR beta sequences accurately forecast HLA-A and HLA-B alleles in most subjects. The investigators catalogued 180 or so TCR beta chains as cytomegalovirus-associated.

The sample taken for sequencing was PBMCs. The source is a man aged 40-50 years in good health and CMV-seronegative.

The CDR3 DNA reads as TGTGCCAGCAACTCCGGCAGGGGTAATGAGCAGTTCTTC. Translated: CASNSGRGNEQFF. The chain couples TRBV7-3 to TRBJ2-1; the D gene is possibly TRBD1 (6 bases). Germline values: CDR1 SGHTA, CDR2 FQGTGA. The germline V and J ends were trimmed by 7 bases and 7 bases, with 14 bases remaining between them. The CDR3 is 13 residues long.